Sequencing of this T cell receptor beta chain was carried out in a study of T-cell reconstitution after alpha-beta-depleted transplantation in children. The TCRbeta library incorporated unique molecular identifiers. TCRdb re-called the PCR reads with MiXCR, one entry per CDR3 protein. Of about 360,000 distinct CDR3 sequences in the sample, less than 15% are singletons; the top ten hold about 4.5%. The V gene's germline CDR1 is LGHDT and CDR2 YNNKEL (reference sequence). The CDR3 has 19 amino acids. V gave up 0 bases and J gave up 4 bases, with 23 bases separating them. Only a few counts were recorded for this clonotype.

V and J are TRBV3-1 and TRBJ2-3, with a weak D call TRBD1 (5 bases). Material: PBMCs, obtained from the stem cell graft. The origin of this receptor is a human donor who donated a stem cell graft to a child with Fanconi anemia. As DNA, the CDR3 is TGTGCCAGCAGCCAAGATTTTTTGGGAACACCAGGGCCCGCAGATACGCAGTATTTT. Protein sequence: CASSQDFLGTPGPADTQYF.